What follows are 24 T cell receptor beta chains derived from one specimen sequenced in a study of shared clonotypes between healthy human individuals. Clones were sequenced by immunoSEQ multiplex PCR, and TCRdb holds only the in-frame ones, with some missing. The sample has over a million clones, approximately 80% seen once; the top ten hold 0.55% to 0.7%. The specimen sequenced was memory CD4+ T cells from PBMCs. Subset denoted: CD45RA-negative fraction. The receptors come from a man between 18 and 35 years old in good health. Some clones in this sample may be carry-over from other donors' samples.

For this clone: A much larger clone lies a single base off, so this may be a read error. Different DNA sequences within this sample yield the same CDR3. The chain uses TRBV28 and TRBJ1-2; a possible D gene is TRBD1 (5 bases). V lost 6 bases to trimming and J lost 1 base, with 6 bases between them. This CDR3 is built from 12 residues. Germline CDR1 MDHEN, CDR2 SYDVKM. Written as DNA, the CDR3 is TGTGCCAGCAGCCAGGGTAACTATGGCTACACCTTC. This encodes CASSQGNYGYTF.

This clone came up once. At one end the junction does not follow the germline gene, possibly because of a read error. This sample includes further DNA sequences coding for the same CDR3. This chain links TRBV15 with TRBJ2-3; the match to TRBD2 covers 11 bases. The CDR3 extends over 16 amino acids. CDR1 and CDR2 (germline): LNHNV, YYDKDF (reference sequence). CDR3 in DNA: TGTGCCACCAGCAGAGGGGGGACTAGCGGCACAGATACGCAGTACTTT. Its translation: CATSRGGTSGTDTQYF.

Details on this clone: This is likely an artifact of a read error, given a far larger clone one base away. The chain combines TRBV28 with TRBJ2-7, with D unclear. The CDR3 is 16 amino acids. Germline lookup yields CDR1 MDHEN and CDR2 SYDVKM. CDR3 residues: CASSSPSRRPSYERYF. CDR3 nucleotides: TGTGCCAGCAGTTCTCCTAGTCGCAGGCCATCCTACGAGCGGTACTTC.

The gene calls are TRBV19 and TRBJ1-5; D may be TRBD1 (6 bases). This CDR3 spans 12 amino acids. Germline loops: CDR1 LNHDA, CDR2 SQIVND (reference sequence). Trimming cost V 8 bases and J 5 bases, with 10 bases left between them. DNA of the CDR3: TGTGCCAGTCAGGACAGACATCAGCCCCAGCATTTT. Translation gives CASQDRHQPQHF.

This chain connects TRBV28 to TRBJ2-2; 9 bases are a match to TRBD1. In germline, CDR1 is MDHEN, CDR2 SYDVKM. CDR3 length equals 17 residues. The junction had 14 bases not matched to a gene; V was cut back by 4 bases and J by 8 bases. The CDR3 DNA reads TGTGCCAGCAGTTACGACCCTCGGAGACAGGGGGTTGGGGAGCTGTTTTTT. Its protein is CASSYDPRRQGVGELFF.

The chain recombines TRBV7-2 with TRBJ2-2; D is uncertain. Germline CDR1 is SGHTA and CDR2 is FQGNSA. V lost 1 base, J lost 6 bases, and 15 bases lay in between. The CDR3 is 16 residues long. CDR3 nucleotide sequence: TGTGCCAGCAGCTTAGTCCATAACTTAACCCCCGGGGAGCTGTTTTTT. It specifies CASSLVHNLTPGELFF.

The genes are TRBV6-1 and TRBJ1-2; 7 nucleotides align to TRBD1. This CDR3 comprises 13 residues. J lost 6 bases, V lost 2 bases, and 3 bases had no gene match. Looked up from germline, CDR1 is MNHNS and CDR2 is SASEGT. DNA of the CDR3: TGTGCCAGCAGTGAAACAGGGGCCGATGGCTACACCTTC. Amino acid sequence: CASSETGADGYTF.

This chain uses TRBV7-9 with TRBJ2-3; TRBD2 matches at 9 bases. The CDR3 runs to 14 residues. Germline CDR1 reads SEHNR; CDR2 reads FQNEAQ (reference sequence). After removal of 3 bases from V and 7 bases from J, the junction contained 5 bases not matched to a gene. CDR3 DNA sequence: TGTGCCAGCAGCTTTGGGACTAGCATGAATACGCAGTATTTT. The encoded protein is CASSFGTSMNTQYF. The full variable domain, in which reference TRBV7-9 and TRBJ2-3 provide the parts outside the CDR3, is DTGVSQNPRHKITKRGQNVTFRCDPISEHNRLYWYRQTLGQGPEFLTYFQNEAQLEKSRLLSDRFSAERPKGSFSTLEIQRTEQGDSAMYLCASSFGTSMNTQYFGPGTRLTVL.

This chain uses TRBV25-1 with TRBJ2-1, with D unclear. Deletions cut 1 base from V and 7 bases from J, with 8 bases between. Germline V gene lookup returns CDR1 MGHDK and CDR2 SYGVNS. The CDR3 has 13 amino acids. The DNA for the CDR3 is TGTGCCAGCAGTGAATTGACGAGAAATGAGCAGTTCTTC. Translating it yields CASSELTRNEQFF.

The gene calls are TRBV27 and TRBJ2-7; a weak D match, TRBD1 (6 bases). The ends were cut back, 5 bases at V and 2 bases at J, with 13 bases in the middle. The CDR3 runs 14 residues. Germline CDR1 reads MNHEY; CDR2 reads SMNVEV (reference sequence). The chain's CDR3 is CASSPHRDTYEQYF. In DNA, the CDR3 is TGTGCCAGCAGTCCGCACCGGGACACCTACGAGCAGTACTTC.

The rearrangement uses TRBV7-6 and TRBJ2-2, with D maybe TRBD2 (6 bases). The CDR3 loop spans 13 amino acids. In germline, CDR1 is SGHVS, CDR2 FNYEAQ. Trimming cost V 3 bases and J 6 bases, with 8 bases left between them. The CDR3 nucleotides are TGTGCCAGCAGCTTGTCGGGAGCCGGGGAGCTGTTTTTT. As protein: CASSLSGAGELFF.

The J gene is TRBJ1-2, the V gene TRBV27; 9 positions agree with TRBD1. The junction had 12 bases not matched to a gene; V was cut back by 6 bases and J by 7 bases. The CDR3 covers 15 residues. The germline gives CDR1 MNHEY, CDR2 SMNVEV (reference sequence). The CDR3 reads CASSPIPGQGLGYTF. The CDR3, as DNA: TGTGCCAGCAGCCCCATTCCGGGACAGGGCCTTGGCTACACCTTC.

CDR3 sequence: CASSGTEARTQYF. The CDR3 bases are TGTGCCAGCAGCGGGACGGAGGCCAGGACCCAGTACTTC. The chain joins TRBV5-5 to TRBJ2-5; D tentatively fits TRBD1 or TRBD2 (5 bases each). The CDR3 sequence is 13 residues long. The ends were cut back, 4 bases at V and 7 bases at J, with 14 bases in the middle. CDR1 and CDR2 from the germline V gene are SGHKS and YYEKEE (reference sequence).

This clone was detected a few times. This sequence joins TRBV28 and TRBJ1-1; D is unresolved. Trimming took off 8 bases at V and 4 bases at J, with 8 bases between the two ends. Germline CDR1 is MDHEN and CDR2 is SYDVKM. The CDR3 totals 11 residues. The CDR3 sequence: CASGWSTEAFF. DNA of the CDR3: TGTGCCAGCGGGTGGAGCACTGAAGCTTTCTTT. The variable domain in full, completed from reference TRBV28 and TRBJ1-1, reads DVKVTQSSRYLVKRTGEKVFLECVQDMDHENMFWYRQDPGLGLRLIYFSYDVKMKEKGDIPEGYSVSREKKERFSLILESASTNQTSMYLCASGWSTEAFFGQGTRLTVV.

The rearrangement links TRBV2 to TRBJ1-5; no reliable D call. V was pared by 4 bases and J by 5 bases, with 15 bases between. The CDR3 extends over 15 amino acids. The V gene's germline CDR1 is SNHLY and CDR2 FYNNEI. The CDR3 protein is CASSGRGIRDQPQHF. CDR3 nucleotides: TGTGCCAGCAGTGGGCGGGGAATAAGAGATCAGCCCCAGCATTTT.

The V call is TRBV7-9, the J call TRBJ2-2, with a tentative D call TRBD2 (5 bases). V was cut by 5 bases and J by 6 bases, with 13 bases left in between. This CDR3 is built from 14 residues. The germline V gene has CDR1 SEHNR and CDR2 FQNEAQ (reference sequence). CDR3 sequence reads: CASSPSLASGELFF. For the CDR3, the DNA is TGTGCCAGCAGCCCGAGCCTAGCCTCCGGGGAGCTGTTTTTT. The full variable domain, completed using reference TRBV7-9 and TRBJ2-2, is DTGVSQNPRHKITKRGQNVTFRCDPISEHNRLYWYRQTLGQGPEFLTYFQNEAQLEKSRLLSDRFSAERPKGSFSTLEIQRTEQGDSAMYLCASSPSLASGELFFGEGSRLTVL.

The chain is built from TRBV29-1 and TRBJ1-2; D not resolved. V dropped 4 bases and J dropped 3 bases, with 18 bases sitting between them. This CDR3 is built from 15 residues. Looked up from germline, CDR1 is SQVTM and CDR2 is ANQGSEA. The CDR3 protein is CSVGGRPGVDYGYTF. The CDR3 region has the DNA TGCAGCGTTGGCGGGCGCCCGGGAGTTGACTATGGCTACACCTTC.

This chain joins TRBV28 and TRBJ1-5, with TRBD1 matching 9 bases. The J segment lost 5 bases and the V segment lost 6 bases, leaving 8 bases of the junction unmatched. The germline V gene has CDR1 MDHEN and CDR2 SYDVKM. This CDR3 spans 15 amino acids. This CDR3 is CASRQTGGGHQPQHF. CDR3 bases: TGTGCCAGCAGACAGACAGGGGGGGGCCATCAGCCCCAGCATTTT. Full variable domain (rest looked up from reference TRBV28 and TRBJ1-5): DVKVTQSSRYLVKRTGEKVFLECVQDMDHENMFWYRQDPGLGLRLIYFSYDVKMKEKGDIPEGYSVSREKKERFSLILESASTNQTSMYLCASRQTGGGHQPQHFGDGTRLSIL.

This rearrangement joins TRBV7-9 to TRBJ2-1; 9 nucleotides agree with TRBD2. The V and J ends lost 2 bases and 8 bases, in that order; junction bases with no gene match: 7. The CDR3 spans 15 residues. Looked up from germline, CDR1 is SEHNR and CDR2 is FQNEAQ (reference sequence). The CDR3 sequence: CASSLWGLAGDEQFF. The CDR3 coding sequence is TGTGCCAGCAGCTTATGGGGACTAGCCGGGGATGAGCAGTTCTTC.

This clone was seen only once. The identical CDR3 is also encoded by other nucleotide sequences in the sample. The CDR3 bases are TGTGCCAGCAGCCCCCTCCGGGATACGCAGTATTTT. Encoded protein: CASSPLRDTQYF. V is TRBV7-9 and J is TRBJ2-3; D unclear. The CDR3 is 12 residues long. Germline CDR1 reads SEHNR; CDR2 reads FQNEAQ (reference sequence). V was cut by 5 bases and J by 6 bases, with 9 bases left in between.

The chain couples TRBV7-9 to TRBJ2-1, with 9 bases identical to TRBD2. This CDR3 is 16 amino acids long. V was pared by 5 bases and J by 2 bases, with 7 bases of the junction left unmatched. Looked up from germline, CDR1 is SEHNR and CDR2 is FQNEAQ (reference sequence). The CDR3 reads CASSPTAGGPYNEQFF. DNA of the CDR3: TGTGCCAGCAGCCCCACAGCGGGAGGTCCCTACAATGAGCAGTTCTTC. Full variable domain (rest looked up from reference TRBV7-9 and TRBJ2-1): DTGVSQNPRHKITKRGQNVTFRCDPISEHNRLYWYRQTLGQGPEFLTYFQNEAQLEKSRLLSDRFSAERPKGSFSTLEIQRTEQGDSAMYLCASSPTAGGPYNEQFFGPGTRLTVL.

This chain links TRBV9 with TRBJ1-1; 7 bases fit TRBD1. V shed 0 bases, J shed 14 bases, and the junction held 13 bases outside the gene matches. Germline V gene sequence: CDR1 SGDLS, CDR2 YYNGEE. The CDR3 is 14 amino acids. The DNA of the CDR3 is TGTGCCAGCAGCGTAGTGAACGAGGGGGCCGGGGGATTCTTT. It encodes CASSVVNEGAGGFF.

This chain uses TRBV6-6 with TRBJ2-7; TRBD2 matches 7 bases. Germline loops: CDR1 MNHNY, CDR2 SVGAGI (reference sequence). The CDR3 loop spans 15 amino acids. The J segment lost 2 bases and the V segment lost 2 bases, leaving 6 bases of the junction unmatched. The CDR3, as DNA: TGTGCCAGCAGTTACGGGGGAGGGGCAACCTACGAGCAGTACTTC. Its protein product is CASSYGGGATYEQYF.

In this sample, this clone turned up once. This sample includes further DNA sequences coding for the same CDR3. The rearrangement links TRBV10-3 to TRBJ2-5; no reliable D call. Germline V CDR1 and CDR2: ENHRY, SYGVKD. CDR3 size: 12 residues. V lost 3 bases and J lost 5, with 7 bases in between. CDR3 in amino acids: CAISDLGETQYF. The CDR3 nucleotides read TGTGCCATCAGTGACTTGGGGGAGACCCAGTACTTC.